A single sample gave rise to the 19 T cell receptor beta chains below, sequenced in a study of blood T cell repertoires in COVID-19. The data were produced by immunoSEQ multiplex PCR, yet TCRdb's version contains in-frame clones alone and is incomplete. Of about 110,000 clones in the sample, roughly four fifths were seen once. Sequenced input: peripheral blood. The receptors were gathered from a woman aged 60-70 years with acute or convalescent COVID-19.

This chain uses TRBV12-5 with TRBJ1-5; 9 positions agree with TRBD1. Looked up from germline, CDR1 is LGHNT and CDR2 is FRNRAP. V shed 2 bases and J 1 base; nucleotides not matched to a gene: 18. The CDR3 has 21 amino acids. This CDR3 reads CASGLFFVLGTGLGSNQPQHF. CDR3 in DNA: TGTGCTAGTGGTTTGTTTTTCGTCCTCGGGACAGGGCTGGGAAGCAATCAGCCCCAGCATTTT.

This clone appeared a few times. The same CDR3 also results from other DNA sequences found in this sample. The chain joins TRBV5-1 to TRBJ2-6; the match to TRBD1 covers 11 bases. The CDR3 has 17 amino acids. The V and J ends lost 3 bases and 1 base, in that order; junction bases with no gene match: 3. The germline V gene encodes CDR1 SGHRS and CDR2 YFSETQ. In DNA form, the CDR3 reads TGCGCCAGCAGCTCCGGGACAGGGGGATCTGGGGCCAACGTCCTGACTTTC. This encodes CASSSGTGGSGANVLTF.

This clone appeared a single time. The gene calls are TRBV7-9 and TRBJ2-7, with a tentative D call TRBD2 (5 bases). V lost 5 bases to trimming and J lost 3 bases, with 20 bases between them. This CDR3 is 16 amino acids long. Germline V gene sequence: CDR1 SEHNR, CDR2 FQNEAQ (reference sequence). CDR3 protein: CASSPRPPSGDYEQYF. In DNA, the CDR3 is TGTGCCAGCAGCCCTCGACCTCCCAGCGGCGACTACGAGCAGTACTTC.

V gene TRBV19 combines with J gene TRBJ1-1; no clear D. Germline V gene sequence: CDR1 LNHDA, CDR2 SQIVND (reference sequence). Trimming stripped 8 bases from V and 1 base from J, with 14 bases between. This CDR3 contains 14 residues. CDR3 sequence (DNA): TGTGCCAGTTCTGCCGGACTGGGGAACACTGAAGCTTTCTTT. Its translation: CASSAGLGNTEAFF. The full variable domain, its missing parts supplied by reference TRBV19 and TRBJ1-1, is DGGITQSPKYLFRKEGQNVTLSCEQNLNHDAMYWYRQDPGQGLRLIYYSQIVNDFQKGDIAEGYSVSREKKESFPLTVTSAQKNPTAFYLCASSAGLGNTEAFFGQGTRLTVV.

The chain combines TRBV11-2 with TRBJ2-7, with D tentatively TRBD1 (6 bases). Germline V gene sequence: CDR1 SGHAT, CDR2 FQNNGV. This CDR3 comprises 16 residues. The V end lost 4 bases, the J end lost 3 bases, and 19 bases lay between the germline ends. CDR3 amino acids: CASSSGTQNGNYEQYF. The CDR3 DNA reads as TGTGCCAGCAGCTCAGGGACACAAAATGGGAACTACGAGCAGTACTTC.

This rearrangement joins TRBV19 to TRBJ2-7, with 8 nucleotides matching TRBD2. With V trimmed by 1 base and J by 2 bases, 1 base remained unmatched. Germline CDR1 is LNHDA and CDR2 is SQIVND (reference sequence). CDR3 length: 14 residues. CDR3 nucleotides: TGTGCCAGTAGTATAGCCGGGAGGGCCTACGAGCAGTACTTC. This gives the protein CASSIAGRAYEQYF.

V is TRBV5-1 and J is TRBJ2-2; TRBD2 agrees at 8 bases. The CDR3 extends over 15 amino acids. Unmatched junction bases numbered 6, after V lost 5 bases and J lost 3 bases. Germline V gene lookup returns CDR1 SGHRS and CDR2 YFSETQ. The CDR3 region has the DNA TGCGCCAGCAGGCTGGGGACTAGGGACACCGGGGAGCTGTTTTTT. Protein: CASRLGTRDTGELFF.

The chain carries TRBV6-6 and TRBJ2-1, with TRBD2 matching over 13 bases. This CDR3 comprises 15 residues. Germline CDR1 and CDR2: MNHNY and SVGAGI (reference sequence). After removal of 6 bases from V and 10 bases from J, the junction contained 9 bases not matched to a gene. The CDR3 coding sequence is TGTGCCAGCAGGACCGGGACTAGCGGGAAATACGAGCAGTTCTTC. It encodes CASRTGTSGKYEQFF.

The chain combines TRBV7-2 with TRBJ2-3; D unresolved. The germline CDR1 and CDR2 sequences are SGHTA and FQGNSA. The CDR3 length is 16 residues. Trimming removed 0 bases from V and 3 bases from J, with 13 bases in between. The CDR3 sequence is CASSLAVFAETDTQYF. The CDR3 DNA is TGTGCCAGCAGCTTAGCGGTTTTTGCGGAGACAGATACGCAGTATTTT. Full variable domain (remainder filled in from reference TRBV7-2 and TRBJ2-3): GAGVSQSPSNKVTEKGKDVELRCDPISGHTALYWYRQSLGQGLEFLIYFQGNSAPDKSGLPSDRFSAERTGGSVSTLTIQRTQQEDSAVYLCASSLAVFAETDTQYFGPGTRLTVL.

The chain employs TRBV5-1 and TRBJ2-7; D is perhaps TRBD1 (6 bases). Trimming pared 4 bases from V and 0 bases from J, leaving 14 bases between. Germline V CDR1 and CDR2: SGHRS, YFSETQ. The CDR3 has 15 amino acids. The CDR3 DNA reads TGCGCCAGCAGCCCAGGGGACCCCAGCTCCTACGAGCAGTACTTC. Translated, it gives CASSPGDPSSYEQYF.

CDR3 protein: CAIRVEADQPQHF. In DNA form, the CDR3 reads TGTGCCATCAGGGTAGAGGCTGATCAGCCCCAGCATTTT. The chain couples TRBV10-3 to TRBJ1-5; D not resolved. V shed 6 bases and J shed 5 bases, with 11 bases lying between them. The CDR3 totals 13 residues. The germline V gene has CDR1 ENHRY and CDR2 SYGVKD.

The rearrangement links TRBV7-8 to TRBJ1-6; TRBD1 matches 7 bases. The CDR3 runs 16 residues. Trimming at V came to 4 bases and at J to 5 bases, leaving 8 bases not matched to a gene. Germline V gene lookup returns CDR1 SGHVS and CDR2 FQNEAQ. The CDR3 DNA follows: TGTGCCAGCAGCTCAAGAGGAGGGGGCAATAATTCACCCCTCCACTTT. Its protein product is CASSSRGGGNNSPLHF.

CDR3 nucleotides: TGCAGCGTCGCACCGGACACGCCCTACGAGCAGTACTTC. It codes for CSVAPDTPYEQYF. V gene TRBV29-1 combines with J gene TRBJ2-7, with D maybe TRBD1 (5 bases). In germline, CDR1 is SQVTM, CDR2 ANQGSEA. The length of the CDR3 is 13 residues. V lost 6 bases to trimming and J lost 2 bases, with 14 bases between them.

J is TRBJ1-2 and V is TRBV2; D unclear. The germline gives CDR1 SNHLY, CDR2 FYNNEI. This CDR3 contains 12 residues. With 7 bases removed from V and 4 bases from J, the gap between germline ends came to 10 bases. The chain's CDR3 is CASNGGFYGYTF. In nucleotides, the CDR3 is TGTGCCAGCAACGGCGGGTTCTATGGCTACACCTTC.

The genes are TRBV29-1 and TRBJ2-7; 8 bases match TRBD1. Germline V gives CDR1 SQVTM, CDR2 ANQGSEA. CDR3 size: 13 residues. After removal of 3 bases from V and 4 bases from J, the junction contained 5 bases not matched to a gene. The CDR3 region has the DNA TGCAGCGTTGACGGCGGGACAGGTTACGAGCAGTACTTC. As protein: CSVDGGTGYEQYF.

The CDR3 loop reads CATSRDMRYGYTF. DNA of the CDR3: TGTGCCACCAGCAGAGATATGAGATATGGCTACACCTTC. The rearrangement joins TRBV15 to TRBJ1-2; D gene uncertain. CDR3 size: 13 residues. Deletions cut 0 bases from V and 5 bases from J, with 7 bases between. The V gene's germline CDR1 is LNHNV and CDR2 YYDKDF (reference sequence).

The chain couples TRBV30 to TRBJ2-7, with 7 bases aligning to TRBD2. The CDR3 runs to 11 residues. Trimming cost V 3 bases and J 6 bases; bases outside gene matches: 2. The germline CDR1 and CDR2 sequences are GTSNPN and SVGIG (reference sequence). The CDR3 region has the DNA TGTGCCTGGAGGGGGGGGATCGAGCAGTACTTC. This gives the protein CAWRGGIEQYF.

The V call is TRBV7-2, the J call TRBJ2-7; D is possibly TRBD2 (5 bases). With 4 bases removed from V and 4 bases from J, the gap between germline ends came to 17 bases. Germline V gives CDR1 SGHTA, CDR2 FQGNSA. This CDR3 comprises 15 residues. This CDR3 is CASSSDGGYPYEQYF. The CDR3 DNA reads TGTGCCAGCAGCTCCGACGGAGGCTACCCATACGAGCAGTACTTC.

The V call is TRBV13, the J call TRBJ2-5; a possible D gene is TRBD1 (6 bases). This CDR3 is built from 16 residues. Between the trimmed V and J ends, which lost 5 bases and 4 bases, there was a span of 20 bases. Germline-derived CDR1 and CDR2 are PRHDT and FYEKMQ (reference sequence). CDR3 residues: CASSQNAGADGETQYF. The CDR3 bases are TGTGCCAGCAGCCAGAATGCAGGGGCGGACGGAGAGACCCAGTACTTC.